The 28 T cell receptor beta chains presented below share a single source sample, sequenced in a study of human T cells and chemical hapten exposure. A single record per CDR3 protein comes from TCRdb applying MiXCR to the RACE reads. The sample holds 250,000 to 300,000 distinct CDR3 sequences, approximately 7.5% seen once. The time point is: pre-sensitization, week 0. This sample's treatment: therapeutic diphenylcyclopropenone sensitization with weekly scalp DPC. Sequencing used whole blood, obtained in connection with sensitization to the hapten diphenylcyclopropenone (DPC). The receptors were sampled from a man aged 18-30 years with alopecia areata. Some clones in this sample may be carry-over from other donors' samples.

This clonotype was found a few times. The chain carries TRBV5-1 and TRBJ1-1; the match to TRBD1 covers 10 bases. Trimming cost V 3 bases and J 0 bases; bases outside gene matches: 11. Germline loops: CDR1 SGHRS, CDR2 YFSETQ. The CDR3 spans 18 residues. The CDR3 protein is CASSSPGTGAIMNTEAFF. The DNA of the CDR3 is TGCGCCAGCAGCTCCCCCGGGACAGGGGCCATCATGAACACTGAAGCTTTCTTT.

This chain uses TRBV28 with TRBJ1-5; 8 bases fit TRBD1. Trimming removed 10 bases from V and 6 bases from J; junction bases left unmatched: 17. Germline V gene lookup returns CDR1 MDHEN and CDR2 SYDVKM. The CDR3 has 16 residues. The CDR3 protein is CATVTGGILRSQPQHF. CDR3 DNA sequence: TGTGCCACAGTAACAGGGGGAATTCTTAGATCTCAGCCCCAGCATTTT.

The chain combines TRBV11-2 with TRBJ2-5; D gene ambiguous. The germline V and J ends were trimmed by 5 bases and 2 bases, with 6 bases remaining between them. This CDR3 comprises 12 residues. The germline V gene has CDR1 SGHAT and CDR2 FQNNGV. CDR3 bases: TGTGCCAGCAGCGAGCAGCAAGAGACCCAGTACTTC. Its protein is CASSEQQETQYF.

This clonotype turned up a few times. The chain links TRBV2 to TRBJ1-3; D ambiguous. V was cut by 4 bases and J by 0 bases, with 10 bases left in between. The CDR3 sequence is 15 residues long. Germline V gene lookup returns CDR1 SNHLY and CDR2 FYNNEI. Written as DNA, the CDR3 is TGTGCCAGCAGTGGAGAAATCGTCTCTGGAAACACCATATATTTT. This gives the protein CASSGEIVSGNTIYF.

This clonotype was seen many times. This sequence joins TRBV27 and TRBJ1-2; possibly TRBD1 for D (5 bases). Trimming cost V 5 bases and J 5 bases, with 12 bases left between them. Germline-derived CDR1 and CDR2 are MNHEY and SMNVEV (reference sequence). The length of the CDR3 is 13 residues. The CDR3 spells CASSLVQGYGYTF. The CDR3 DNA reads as TGTGCCAGCAGTCTAGTTCAGGGATATGGCTACACCTTC.

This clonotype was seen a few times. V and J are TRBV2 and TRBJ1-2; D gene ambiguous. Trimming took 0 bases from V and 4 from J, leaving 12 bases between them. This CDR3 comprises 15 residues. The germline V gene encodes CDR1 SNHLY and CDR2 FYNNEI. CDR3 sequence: CASSEALGRFYGYTF. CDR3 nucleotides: TGTGCCAGCAGTGAAGCGCTAGGCAGATTCTATGGCTACACCTTC.

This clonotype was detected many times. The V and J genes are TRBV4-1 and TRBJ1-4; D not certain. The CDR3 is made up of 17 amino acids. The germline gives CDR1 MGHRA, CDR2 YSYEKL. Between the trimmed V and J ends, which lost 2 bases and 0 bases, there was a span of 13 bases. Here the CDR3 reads CASSQFGVITTNEKLFF. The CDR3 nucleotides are TGCGCCAGCAGCCAATTTGGGGTAATTACAACTAATGAAAAACTGTTTTTT.

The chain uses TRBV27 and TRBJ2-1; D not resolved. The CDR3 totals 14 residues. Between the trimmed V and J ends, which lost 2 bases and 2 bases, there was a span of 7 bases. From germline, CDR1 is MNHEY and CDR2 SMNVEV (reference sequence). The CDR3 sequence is CASSLAGPYNEQFF. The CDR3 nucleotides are TGTGCCAGCAGTTTAGCTGGACCCTACAATGAGCAGTTCTTC.

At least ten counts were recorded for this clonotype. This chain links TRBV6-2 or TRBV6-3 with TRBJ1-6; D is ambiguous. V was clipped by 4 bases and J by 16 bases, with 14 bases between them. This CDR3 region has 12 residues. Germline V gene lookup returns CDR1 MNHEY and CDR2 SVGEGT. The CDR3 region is CASSLANRGLHF. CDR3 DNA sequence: TGTGCCAGCAGTTTGGCCAATCGAGGACTCCACTTT.

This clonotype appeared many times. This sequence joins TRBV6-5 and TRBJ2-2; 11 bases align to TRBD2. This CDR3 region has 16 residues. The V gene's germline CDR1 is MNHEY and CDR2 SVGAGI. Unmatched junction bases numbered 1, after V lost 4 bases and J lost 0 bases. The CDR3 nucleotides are TGTGCCAGCAGTTTACTAGCGGGGGCGAACACCGGGGAGCTGTTTTTT. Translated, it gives CASSLLAGANTGELFF.

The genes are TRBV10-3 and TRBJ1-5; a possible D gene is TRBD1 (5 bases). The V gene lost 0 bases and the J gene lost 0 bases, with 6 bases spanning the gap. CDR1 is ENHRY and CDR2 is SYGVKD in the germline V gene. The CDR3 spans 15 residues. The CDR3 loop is CAISESRDSNQPQHF. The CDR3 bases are TGTGCCATCAGTGAGTCCAGGGATAGCAATCAGCCCCAGCATTTT.

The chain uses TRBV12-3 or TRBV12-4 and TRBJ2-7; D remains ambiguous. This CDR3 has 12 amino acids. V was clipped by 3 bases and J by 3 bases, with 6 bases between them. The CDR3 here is CASSLRFYEQYV. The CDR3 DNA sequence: TGTGCCAGCAGTTTGAGGTTCTACGAGCAGTACGTC.

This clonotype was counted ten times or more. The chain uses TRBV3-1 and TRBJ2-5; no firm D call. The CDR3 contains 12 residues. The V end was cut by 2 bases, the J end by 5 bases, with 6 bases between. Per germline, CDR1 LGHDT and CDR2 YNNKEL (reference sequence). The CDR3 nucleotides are TGTGCCAGCAGCCAATTCTATGAGACCCAGTACTTC. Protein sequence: CASSQFYETQYF.

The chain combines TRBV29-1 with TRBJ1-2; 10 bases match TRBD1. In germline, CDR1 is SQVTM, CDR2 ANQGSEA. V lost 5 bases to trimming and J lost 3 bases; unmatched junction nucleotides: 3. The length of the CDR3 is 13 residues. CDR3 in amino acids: CSVLTGGHYGYTF. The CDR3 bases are TGCAGCGTTTTGACAGGGGGCCACTATGGCTACACCTTC.

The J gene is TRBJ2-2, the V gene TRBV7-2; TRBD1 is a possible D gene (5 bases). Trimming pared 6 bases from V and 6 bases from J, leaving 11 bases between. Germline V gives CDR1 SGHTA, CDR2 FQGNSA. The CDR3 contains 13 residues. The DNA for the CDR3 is TGTGCCAGCAGTTTCAGGGTTCCCGGGGAGCTGTTTTTT. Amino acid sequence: CASSFRVPGELFF.

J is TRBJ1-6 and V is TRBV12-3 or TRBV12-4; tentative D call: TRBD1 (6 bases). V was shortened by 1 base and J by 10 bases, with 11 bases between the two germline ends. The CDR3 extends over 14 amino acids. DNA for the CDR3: TGTGCCAGCAGTTTAGTAGGGGGGGGCTCACCCCTCCACTTT. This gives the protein CASSLVGGGSPLHF.

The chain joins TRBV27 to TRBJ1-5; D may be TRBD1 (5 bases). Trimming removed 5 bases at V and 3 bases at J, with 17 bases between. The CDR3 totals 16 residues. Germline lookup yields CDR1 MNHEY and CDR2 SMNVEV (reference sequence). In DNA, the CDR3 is TGTGCCAGCAGTGAAATAGGGCAGGGATACAATCAGCCCCAGCATTTT. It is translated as CASSEIGQGYNQPQHF.

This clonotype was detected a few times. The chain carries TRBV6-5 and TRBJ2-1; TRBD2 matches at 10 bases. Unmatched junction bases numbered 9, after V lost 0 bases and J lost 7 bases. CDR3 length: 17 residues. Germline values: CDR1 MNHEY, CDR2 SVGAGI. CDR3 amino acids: CASSYSTGLAGENEQFF. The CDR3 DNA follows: TGTGCCAGCAGTTACTCGACTGGGCTAGCGGGGGAAAATGAGCAGTTCTTC.

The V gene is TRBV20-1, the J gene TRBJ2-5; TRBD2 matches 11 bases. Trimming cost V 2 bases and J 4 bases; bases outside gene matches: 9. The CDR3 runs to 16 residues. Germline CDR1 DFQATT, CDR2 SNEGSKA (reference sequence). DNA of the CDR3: TGCAGTGCTAGAAAGACTAGCGGGGCTCTGAGAGAGACCCAGTACTTC. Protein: CSARKTSGALRETQYF.

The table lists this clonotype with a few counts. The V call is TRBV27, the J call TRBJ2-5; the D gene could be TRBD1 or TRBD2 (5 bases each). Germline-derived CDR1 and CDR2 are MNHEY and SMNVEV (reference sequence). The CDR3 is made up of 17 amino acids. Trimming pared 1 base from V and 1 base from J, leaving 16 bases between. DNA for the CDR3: TGTGCCAGCAGTTTATGGGGACCGCAATATTCCCAAGAGACCCAGTACTTC. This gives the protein CASSLWGPQYSQETQYF.

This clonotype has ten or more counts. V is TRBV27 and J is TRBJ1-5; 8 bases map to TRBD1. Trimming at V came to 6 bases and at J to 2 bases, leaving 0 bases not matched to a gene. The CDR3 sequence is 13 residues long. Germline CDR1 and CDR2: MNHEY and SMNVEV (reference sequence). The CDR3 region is CASRGQGNQPQHF. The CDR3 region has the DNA TGTGCCAGCAGGGGACAGGGCAATCAGCCCCAGCATTTT.

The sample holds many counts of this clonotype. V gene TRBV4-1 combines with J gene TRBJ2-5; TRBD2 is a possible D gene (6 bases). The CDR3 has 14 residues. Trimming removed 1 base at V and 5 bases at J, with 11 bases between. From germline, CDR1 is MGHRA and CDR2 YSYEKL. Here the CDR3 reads CASSQARGGETQYF. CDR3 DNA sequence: TGCGCCAGCAGCCAAGCTCGTGGAGGGGAGACCCAGTACTTC.

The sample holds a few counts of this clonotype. CDR3 DNA sequence: TGCAGCGCCCGTAGGGGAGGGGATGAGCAGTTCTTC. Protein: CSARRGGDEQFF. V and J are TRBV29-1 and TRBJ2-1; 7 bases line up with TRBD2. After removal of 7 bases from V and 8 bases from J, the junction contained 8 bases not matched to a gene. The CDR3 is made up of 12 amino acids. CDR1 SQVTM and CDR2 ANQGSEA come from the germline V gene.

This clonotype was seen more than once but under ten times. CDR3: CASSHDRLLNYGYTF. The CDR3 nucleotides read TGTGCCAGCAGTCACGACAGGTTGCTAAACTATGGCTACACCTTC. V gene TRBV12-3 or TRBV12-4 combines with J gene TRBJ1-2, with D tentatively TRBD1 (6 bases). This CDR3 comprises 15 residues. V was clipped by 5 bases and J by 2 bases, with 15 bases between them.

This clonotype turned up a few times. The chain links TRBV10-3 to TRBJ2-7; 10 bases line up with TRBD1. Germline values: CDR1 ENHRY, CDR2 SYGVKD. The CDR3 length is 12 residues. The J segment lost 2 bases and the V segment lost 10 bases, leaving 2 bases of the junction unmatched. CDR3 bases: TGTGCCACCGGACAGGGGGCCTACGAGCAGTACGTC. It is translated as CATGQGAYEQYV.

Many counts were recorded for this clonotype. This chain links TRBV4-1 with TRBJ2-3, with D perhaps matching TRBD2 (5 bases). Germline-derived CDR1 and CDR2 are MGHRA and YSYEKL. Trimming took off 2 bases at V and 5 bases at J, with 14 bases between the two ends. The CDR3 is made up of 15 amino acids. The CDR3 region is CASSQPLSGRDTQYF. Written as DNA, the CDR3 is TGCGCCAGCAGCCAACCGCTCAGCGGAAGAGATACGCAGTATTTT.

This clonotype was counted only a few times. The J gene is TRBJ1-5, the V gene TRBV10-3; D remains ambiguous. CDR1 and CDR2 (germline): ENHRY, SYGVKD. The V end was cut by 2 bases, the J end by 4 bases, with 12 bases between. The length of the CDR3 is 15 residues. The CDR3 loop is CAISEPGRPNQPQHF. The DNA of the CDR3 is TGTGCCATCAGTGAGCCCGGGCGGCCAAATCAGCCCCAGCATTTT.

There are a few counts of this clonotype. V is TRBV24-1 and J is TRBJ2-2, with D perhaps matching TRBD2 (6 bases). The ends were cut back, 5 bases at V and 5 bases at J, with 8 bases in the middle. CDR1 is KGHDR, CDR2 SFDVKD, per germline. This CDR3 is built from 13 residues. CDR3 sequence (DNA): TGTGCCACCAGTGGCGGGGCGACCGGGGAGCTGTTTTTT. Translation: CATSGGATGELFF.